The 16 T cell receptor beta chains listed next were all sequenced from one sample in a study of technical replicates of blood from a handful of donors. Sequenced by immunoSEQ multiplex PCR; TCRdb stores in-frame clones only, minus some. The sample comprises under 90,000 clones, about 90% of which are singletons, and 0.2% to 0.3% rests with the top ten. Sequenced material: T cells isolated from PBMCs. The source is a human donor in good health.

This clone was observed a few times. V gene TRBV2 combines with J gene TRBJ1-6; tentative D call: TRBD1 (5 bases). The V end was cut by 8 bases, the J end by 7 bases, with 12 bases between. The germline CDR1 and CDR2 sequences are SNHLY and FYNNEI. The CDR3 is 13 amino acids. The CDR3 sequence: CASGGAWNSPLHF. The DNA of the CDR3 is TGTGCCAGCGGTGGGGCGTGGAATTCACCCCTCCACTTT.

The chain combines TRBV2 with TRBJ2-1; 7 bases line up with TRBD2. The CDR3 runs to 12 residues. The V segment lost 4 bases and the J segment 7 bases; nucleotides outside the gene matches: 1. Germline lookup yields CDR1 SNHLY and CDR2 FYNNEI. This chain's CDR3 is CASSGGRNEQFF. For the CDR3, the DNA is TGTGCCAGCAGTGGCGGGAGAAATGAGCAGTTCTTC. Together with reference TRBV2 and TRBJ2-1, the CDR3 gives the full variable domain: EPEVTQTPSHQVTQMGQEVILRCVPISNHLYFYWYRQILGQKVEFLVSFYNNEISEKSEIFDDQFSVERPDGSNFTLKIRSTKLEDSAMYFCASSGGRNEQFFGPGTRLTVL.

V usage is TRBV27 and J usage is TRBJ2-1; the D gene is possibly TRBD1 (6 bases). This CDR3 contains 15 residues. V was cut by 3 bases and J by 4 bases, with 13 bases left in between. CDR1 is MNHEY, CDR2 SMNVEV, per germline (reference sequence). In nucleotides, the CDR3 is TGTGCCAGCAGTTTGGGCAGGGGAAGGTACAATGAGCAGTTCTTC. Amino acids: CASSLGRGRYNEQFF.

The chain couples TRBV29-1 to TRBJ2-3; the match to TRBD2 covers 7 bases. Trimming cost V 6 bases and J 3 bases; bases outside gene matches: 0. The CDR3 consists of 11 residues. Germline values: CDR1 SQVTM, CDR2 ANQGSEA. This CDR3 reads CSVRETDTQYF. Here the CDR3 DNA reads TGCAGCGTGCGGGAGACAGATACGCAGTATTTT.

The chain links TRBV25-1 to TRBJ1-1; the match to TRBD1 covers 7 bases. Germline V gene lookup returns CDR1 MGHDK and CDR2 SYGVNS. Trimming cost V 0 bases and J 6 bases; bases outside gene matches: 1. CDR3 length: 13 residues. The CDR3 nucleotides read TGTGCCAGCAGTGAATATACAGGGGCTGAAGCTTTCTTT. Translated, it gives CASSEYTGAEAFF.

In DNA form, the CDR3 reads TGTGCCAGCAGTTCCCGCTGGAGCGGGAGGGTCAATGAGCAGTTCTTC. This codes for CASSSRWSGRVNEQFF. The J gene is TRBJ2-1, the V gene TRBV27, with 10 bases lining up with TRBD2. Trimming removed 4 bases from V and 6 bases from J; junction bases left unmatched: 9. The CDR3 has 16 amino acids. Germline V lookup: CDR1 MNHEY, CDR2 SMNVEV (reference sequence).

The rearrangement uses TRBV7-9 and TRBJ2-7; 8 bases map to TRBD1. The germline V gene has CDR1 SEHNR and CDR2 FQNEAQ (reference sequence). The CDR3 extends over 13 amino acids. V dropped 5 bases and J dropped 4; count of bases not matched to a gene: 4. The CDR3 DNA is TGTGCCAGCAGCCCGACAGGGGAATACGAGCAGTACTTC. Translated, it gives CASSPTGEYEQYF.

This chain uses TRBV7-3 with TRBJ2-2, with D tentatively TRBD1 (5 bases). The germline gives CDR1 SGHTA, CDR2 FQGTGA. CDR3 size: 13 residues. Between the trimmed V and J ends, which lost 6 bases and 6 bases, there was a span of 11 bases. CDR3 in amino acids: CASSPSGSGELFF. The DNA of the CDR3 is TGTGCCAGCAGTCCTTCAGGGTCCGGGGAGCTGTTTTTT.

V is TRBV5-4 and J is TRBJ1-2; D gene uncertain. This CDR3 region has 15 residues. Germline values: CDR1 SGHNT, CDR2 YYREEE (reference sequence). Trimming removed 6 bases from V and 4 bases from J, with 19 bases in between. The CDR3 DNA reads TGTGCCAGCACCTCTACGAGGGCCCCTACCTATGGCTACACCTTC. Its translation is CASTSTRAPTYGYTF.

CDR3 protein: CASSLATGMNTEAFF. CDR3 DNA: TGTGCCAGCAGCTTAGCAACAGGGATGAACACTGAAGCTTTCTTT. This chain joins TRBV7-2 and TRBJ1-1; tentative D call: TRBD1 (6 bases). V was shortened by 0 bases and J by 0 bases, with 8 bases between the two germline ends. This CDR3 has 15 residues. Germline loops: CDR1 SGHTA, CDR2 FQGNSA.

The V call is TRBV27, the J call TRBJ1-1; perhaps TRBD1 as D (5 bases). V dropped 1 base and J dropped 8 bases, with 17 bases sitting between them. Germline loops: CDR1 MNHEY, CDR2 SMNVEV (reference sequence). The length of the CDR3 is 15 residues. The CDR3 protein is CASSLLAYRISEAFF. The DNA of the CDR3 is TGTGCCAGCAGTTTATTAGCCTACAGGATTTCGGAAGCTTTCTTT.

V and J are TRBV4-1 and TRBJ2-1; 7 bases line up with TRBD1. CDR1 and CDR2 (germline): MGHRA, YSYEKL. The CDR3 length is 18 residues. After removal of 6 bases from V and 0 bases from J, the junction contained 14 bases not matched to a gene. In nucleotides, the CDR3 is TGCGCCAGCAGTCACCAAATAGGGGGCCTAGACTCCTACAATGAGCAGTTCTTC. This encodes CASSHQIGGLDSYNEQFF.

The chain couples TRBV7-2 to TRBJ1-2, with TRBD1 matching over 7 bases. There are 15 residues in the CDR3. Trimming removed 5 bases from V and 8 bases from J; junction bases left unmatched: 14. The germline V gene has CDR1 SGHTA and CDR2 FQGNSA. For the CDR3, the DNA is TGTGCCAGCAGCAGAAGGGACAGCGCCAGGGGCGGCTACACCTTC. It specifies CASSRRDSARGGYTF.

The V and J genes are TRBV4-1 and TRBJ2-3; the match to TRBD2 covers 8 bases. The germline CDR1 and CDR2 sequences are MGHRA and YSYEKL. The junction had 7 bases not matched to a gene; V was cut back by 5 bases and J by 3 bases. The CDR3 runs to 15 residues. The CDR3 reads CASSFGGGLTDTQYF. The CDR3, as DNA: TGCGCCAGCAGCTTCGGGGGGGGACTGACAGATACGCAGTATTTT.

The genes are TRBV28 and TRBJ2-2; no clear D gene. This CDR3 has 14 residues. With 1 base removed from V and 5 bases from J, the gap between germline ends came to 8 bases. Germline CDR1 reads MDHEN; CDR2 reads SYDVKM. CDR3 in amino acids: CASSLFSRTGELFF. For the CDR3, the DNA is TGTGCCAGCAGTTTATTTTCGAGGACCGGGGAGCTGTTTTTT.

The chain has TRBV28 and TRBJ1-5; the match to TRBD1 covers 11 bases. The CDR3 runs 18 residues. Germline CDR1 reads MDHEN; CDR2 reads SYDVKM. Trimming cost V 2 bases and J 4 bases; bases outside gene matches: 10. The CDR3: CASSLVRDRGLGNQPQHF. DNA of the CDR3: TGTGCCAGCAGTTTAGTCCGGGACAGGGGGTTAGGGAATCAGCCCCAGCATTTT.